This T cell receptor (beta chain) was obtained from a study of graft-versus-host responses after intestinal transplantation. Study results and limitations: Among recipient marrow samples, GvH clones were found; some appeared first in ileum or blood.

For this clone: Its antigen is not known.

CDR1 SQVTM and CDR2 ANQGSEA come from the germline V gene. The CDR3 is 13 residues long. Trimming shortened V by 4 bases and J by 5 bases, and 14 bases separated the two germline ends. The assay was immunoSEQ multiplex PCR, and TCRdb's table has in-frame clones only and misses some. This sample has under 130,000 clones, with 80% to 95% found just once. This chain joins TRBV29-1 and TRBJ1-1; a weak D match, TRBD1 (6 bases). The material was unstimulated CD8+ T cells sorted from spleen or lymph node cells, obtained before intestinal transplant. The receptor was isolated from a human donor who received an intestinal transplant. The CDR3: CSVVGQGSTEAFF. The CDR3 nucleotides read TGCAGCGTTGTGGGCCAGGGGTCGACTGAAGCTTTCTTT.